This entry lists 15 T cell receptor beta chains sequenced from one sample in a study of T-cell reconstitution after alpha-beta-depleted transplantation in children. Using unique molecular identifiers, the investigators prepared the TCRbeta library. TCRdb reprocessed the PCR reads with MiXCR, giving one entry per CDR3 protein. The data contain over 100,000 distinct CDR3 sequences, about 5.6% of them singletons. The sample was PBMCs, mostly from graft donor cells, taken 60 days after TCRalphabeta/CD19-depleted stem cell transplant. The receptors shown here come from a female patient between 2 and 15 years old who had a stem cell transplant for Fanconi anemia, so the T cells may come from the graft donor.

At least ten counts were recorded for this clonotype. The chain has TRBV5-1 and TRBJ2-5; 9 nucleotides match TRBD2. Trimming removed 0 bases from V and 4 bases from J; junction bases left unmatched: 4. The CDR3 contains 15 residues. CDR1 and CDR2 (germline): SGHRS, YFSETQ. The CDR3 DNA reads TGCGCCAGCAGCTTGGTGATTAGCGGGGGAGAGACCCAGTACTTC. Residues: CASSLVISGGETQYF.

The chain couples TRBV5-1 to TRBJ1-6; no clear D gene. Trimming removed 5 bases from V and 0 bases from J, with 15 bases in between. The CDR3 is 17 amino acids. CDR1 SGHRS and CDR2 YFSETQ come from the germline V gene. The CDR3 is CASRAIGRSSYNSPLHF. The CDR3 region has the DNA TGCGCCAGCAGAGCAATAGGAAGGAGCTCCTATAATTCACCCCTCCACTTT.

This clonotype was seen only a few times. The chain has TRBV5-1 and TRBJ1-4; 7 bases fit TRBD1. CDR1 and CDR2 from the germline V gene are SGHRS and YFSETQ. The length of the CDR3 is 15 residues. The V gene end was trimmed by 2 bases and the J gene end by 5 bases; junction bases not matched to a gene: 6. The CDR3 DNA reads as TGCGCCAGCAGCTTCGACAGGGCGATAAATGAAAAACTGTTTTTT. Protein product: CASSFDRAINEKLFF. Variable domain in full (rest from reference TRBV5-1 and TRBJ1-4): KAGVTQTPRYLIKTRGQQVTLSCSPISGHRSVSWYQQTPGQGLQFLFEYFSETQRNKGNFPGRFSGRQFSNSRSEMNVSTLELGDSALYLCASSFDRAINEKLFFGSGTQLSVL.

This clonotype was seen repeatedly, ten times or more. This chain uses TRBV20-1 with TRBJ2-3; 14 bases line up with TRBD2. Germline CDR1 is DFQATT and CDR2 is SNEGSKA (reference sequence). The CDR3 runs 20 residues. With V trimmed by 0 bases and J by 4 bases, 15 bases remained unmatched. This CDR3 is CSARDPPGRTSGRSPDTQYF. CDR3 sequence (DNA): TGCAGTGCTAGAGATCCCCCGGGGCGGACTAGCGGGAGGTCTCCAGATACGCAGTATTTT.

This clonotype was seen repeatedly, ten times or more. The chain combines TRBV10-1 with TRBJ2-7, with D hard to call. The CDR3 sequence is 16 residues long. V lost 0 bases to trimming and J lost 0 bases, with 12 bases between them. The germline CDR1 and CDR2 sequences are WNHNN and SYGVQD (reference sequence). CDR3 coding DNA: TGCGCCAGCAGTGAGTCGAGGCAGGCCGTCTCCTACGAGCAGTACTTC. Its protein product is CASSESRQAVSYEQYF.

This clonotype was counted at least ten times. The chain uses TRBV12-3 or TRBV12-4 and TRBJ1-1; 7 bases align to TRBD1. Trimming took 0 bases from V and 0 from J; bases not matched to a gene: 7. The CDR3 consists of 17 residues. Here the CDR3 DNA reads TGTGCCAGCAGTTTAGCGGTGGGAGGGGGCCTGAACACTGAAGCTTTCTTT. Translated: CASSLAVGGGLNTEAFF.

This clonotype turned up a few times. The rearrangement links TRBV10-3 to TRBJ2-6, with TRBD1 identical over 7 bases. Germline lookup yields CDR1 ENHRY and CDR2 SYGVKD. The CDR3 runs 20 residues. The V and J ends lost 3 bases and 0 bases, in that order; junction bases with no gene match: 14. The CDR3 coding sequence is TGTGCCATCAGTGACTACCCCGGACAGGTCAGTCTCTCTGGGGCCAACGTCCTGACTTTC. It specifies CAISDYPGQVSLSGANVLTF.

This clonotype has more than one count but fewer than ten. The rearrangement joins TRBV7-8 to TRBJ1-6; possibly TRBD1 for D (6 bases). Germline V gives CDR1 SGHVS, CDR2 FQNEAQ. The CDR3 has 16 amino acids. V shed 1 base and J shed 7 bases, with 14 bases lying between them. DNA of the CDR3: TGTGCCAGCAGCTTAGAATTGGGGGGGCAGAATTCACCCCTCCACTTT. Amino acid sequence: CASSLELGGQNSPLHF.

This clonotype was seen ten or more times. The V gene is TRBV12-3 or TRBV12-4, the J gene TRBJ2-5; tentative D call: TRBD2 (5 bases). The CDR3 length is 13 residues. V was cut by 3 bases and J by 5 bases, with 10 bases left in between. The CDR3 DNA reads TGTGCCAGCAGTTTTCGGGATTCGGAGACCCAGTACTTC. Translation gives CASSFRDSETQYF.

This clonotype was found a few times. J is TRBJ2-1 and V is TRBV18; 7 positions agree with TRBD2. CDR1 is KGHSH and CDR2 is LQKENI in the germline V gene. V lost 2 bases to trimming and J lost 7 bases; unmatched junction nucleotides: 5. CDR3 length: 14 amino acids. The CDR3 here is CASSPALARNEQFF. The CDR3 coding sequence is TGTGCCAGCTCACCAGCACTAGCGCGGAATGAGCAGTTCTTC.

The chain carries TRBV4-1 and TRBJ2-7, with D hard to call. Per germline, CDR1 MGHRA and CDR2 YSYEKL. V lost 2 bases, J lost 0 bases, and 11 bases lay in between. This CDR3 has 15 residues. CDR3 nucleotide sequence: TGCGCCAGCAGCCAATTTGCGATTCCCTCCTACGAGCAGTACTTC. Translated: CASSQFAIPSYEQYF.

This clonotype was picked up a small number of times. This chain joins TRBV2 and TRBJ1-2, with D unresolved. The CDR3 consists of 13 residues. Germline loops: CDR1 SNHLY, CDR2 FYNNEI. V was pared by 3 bases and J by 4 bases, with 9 bases between. The CDR3 here is CASSDLGAYGYTF. The CDR3 nucleotides are TGTGCCAGCAGTGACCTGGGTGCCTATGGCTACACCTTC.

The table lists this clonotype with a few counts. This chain joins TRBV18 and TRBJ2-7; the D call may be TRBD1 or TRBD2 (5 bases each). Trimming took 4 bases from V and 3 from J, leaving 10 bases between them. Per germline, CDR1 KGHSH and CDR2 LQKENI. The CDR3 totals 13 residues. CDR3 in DNA: TGTGCCAGCTCACACCGAGGGGTCTACGAGCAGTACTTC. Its translation is CASSHRGVYEQYF.

This clonotype was seen ten or more times. The chain recombines TRBV20-1 with TRBJ2-3; maybe TRBD2 (6 bases). V was pared by 1 base and J by 4 bases, with 12 bases between. Germline CDR1 reads DFQATT; CDR2 reads SNEGSKA (reference sequence). The CDR3 has 14 residues. CDR3: CSARAGVMADTQYF. The CDR3 DNA follows: TGCAGTGCTAGAGCGGGAGTAATGGCAGATACGCAGTATTTT.

This chain uses TRBV6-5 with TRBJ2-3; 8 nucleotides line up with TRBD1. J was trimmed by 3 bases and V by 4 bases; bases with no gene match: 12. The CDR3 length is 17 residues. Germline assignment: CDR1 MNHEY and CDR2 SVGAGI. The CDR3 loop is CASSLELRDRLTDTQYF. The CDR3 DNA sequence: TGTGCCAGCAGTTTGGAATTACGGGACAGGTTGACAGATACGCAGTATTTT.